Listed below are T cell receptor beta chains from one sample, sequenced in a study of cytotoxic CD8 clonotypes in ibrutinib-treated CLL. The protocol was immunoSEQ multiplex PCR, while the TCRdb copy is restricted to in-frame clones and leaves out a portion. The sample holds roughly 100,000 clones, about 78% seen once. Material: PBMCs, obtained after 12 months of ibrutinib treatment. These TCRs come from a human donor with chronic lymphocytic leukemia. CDR3s include the opening cysteine and the closing phenylalanine or tryptophan. The D gene is left open where the match is weak. Clone size, where shown, is once, few, many, or a class for clones that have expanded.

clone size	J gene	V gene	D gene	CDR3 protein	CDR3 DNA
NA	TRBJ2-3	TRBV6-1	NA	CASSELPGSYTDTQYF	TGTGCCAGCAGTGAGCTCCCAGGGTCATACACAGATACGCAGTATTTT
few	TRBJ2-7	TRBV5-4	NA	CASSLTGGKAYEQYF	TGTGCCAGCAGCTTGACAGGCGGTAAGGCCTACGAGCAGTACTTC
NA	TRBJ1-5	TRBV19	NA	CASSNRPYSNQPQHF	TGTGCCAGTAGTAACAGACCCTATAGCAATCAGCCCCAGCATTTT
once	TRBJ2-1	TRBV11-3	TRBD2	CASSSWTSGGHNEQFF	TGTGCCAGCAGCTCCTGGACTAGCGGGGGTCACAATGAGCAGTTCTTC
NA	TRBJ2-2	TRBV19	TRBD1	CASKPGHRGDDGELFF	TGTGCCAGTAAGCCCGGGCACAGGGGGGACGACGGGGAGCTGTTTTTT
NA	TRBJ2-6	TRBV5-1	NA	CASNVYGTQHSGANVLTF	TGCGCCAGCAACGTTTACGGGACTCAACACTCTGGGGCCAACGTCCTGACTTTC
NA	TRBJ2-1	TRBV5-1	TRBD2	CASSRDAVLLAGEGQFF	TGCGCCAGCAGCCGGGACGCGGTACTCCTAGCGGGGGAGGGGCAGTTCTTC
NA	TRBJ2-7	TRBV6-1	NA	CASSERSSGQQYF	TGTGCCAGCAGTGAAAGGAGCAGCGGCCAGCAGTACTTC
once	TRBJ1-1	TRBV6-1	TRBD1	CASTRDRDINTEAFF	TGTGCCAGCACCCGGGACAGGGATATAAACACTGAAGCTTTCTTT
NA	TRBJ2-1	TRBV9	TRBD1	CASSPYRGPGDEQFF	TGTGCCAGCAGCCCCTACAGGGGACCCGGAGATGAGCAGTTCTTC
NA	TRBJ2-2	TRBV7-9	NA	CASTRVSNEAGELFF	TGTGCCAGCACCAGAGTGTCGAACGAGGCCGGGGAGCTGTTTTTT
NA	TRBJ2-7	TRBV19	NA	CASSIEPGSPYEQYF	TGTGCCAGTAGTATAGAGCCAGGTAGTCCCTACGAGCAGTACTTC
few	TRBJ2-7	TRBV5-5	NA	CASTPGGTGYYEQYF	TGTGCCAGCACCCCGGGGGGCACAGGGTACTACGAGCAGTACTTC
NA	TRBJ1-1	TRBV7-2	TRBD1	CASRTRDRDRTMNTEAFF	TGTGCCAGCAGGACCCGGGACAGGGATCGGACCATGAACACTGAAGCTTTCTTT
NA	TRBJ2-5	TRBV6-1	TRBD1	CASSEYHRGIQETQYF	TGTGCCAGCAGTGAATATCACAGGGGGATCCAAGAGACCCAGTACTTC
few	TRBJ2-1	TRBV2	NA	CASSALGTSNEQFF	TGTGCCAGCAGTGCTCTCGGGACTTCCAATGAGCAGTTCTTC
NA	TRBJ1-1	TRBV10-3	TRBD1	CAISESGQGNTEAFF	TGTGCCATCAGTGAGTCAGGACAGGGGAACACTGAAGCTTTCTTT
NA	TRBJ2-7	TRBV19	TRBD1	CASSVAGGWYEQYF	TGTGCCAGTAGTGTGGCAGGGGGCTGGTACGAGCAGTACTTC
NA	TRBJ1-2	TRBV7-2	NA	CASSKGGKDGYTF	TGTGCCAGCAGTAAGGGGGGGAAGGATGGCTACACCTTC
NA	TRBJ1-2	TRBV28	NA	CASSGSGRGYTF	TGTGCCAGCAGTGGATCAGGGCGGGGCTACACCTTC
NA	TRBJ2-2	TRBV5-5	NA	CASRSDPNTGELFF	TGTGCCAGCAGATCTGACCCAAACACCGGGGAGCTGTTTTTT
NA	TRBJ2-6	TRBV5-1	NA	CASLRGDTSGANVLTF	TGCGCCAGCCTTCGAGGAGACACCTCTGGGGCCAACGTCCTGACTTTC
once	TRBJ1-4	TRBV6-6	NA	CASSYSRLGAGMELFF	TGTGCCAGCAGTTACTCGAGGTTGGGGGCAGGAATGGAACTGTTTTTT
once	TRBJ1-1	TRBV7-8	TRBD1	CASSVRDRGVGFVTEAFF	TGTGCCAGCAGCGTCCGGGACAGGGGTGTCGGGTTTGTCACTGAAGCTTTCTTT
NA	TRBJ1-1	TRBV6-5	NA	CASSLGGGTEAFF	TGTGCCAGCAGTCTCGGGGGAGGCACTGAAGCTTTCTTT
NA	TRBJ2-7	TRBV6-6	NA	CASSYPPVYEQYF	TGTGCCAGCAGTTACCCTCCAGTCTACGAGCAGTACTTC
NA	TRBJ1-6	TRBV6-5	TRBD1	CASREQGRDSPLHF	TGTGCCAGCAGGGAACAGGGGAGGGACTCACCCCTCCACTTT
NA	TRBJ2-3	TRBV30	NA	CARRVGIGTDTQYF	TGTGCCCGTCGAGTAGGGATTGGCACAGATACGCAGTATTTT
few	TRBJ1-4	TRBV30	TRBD1	CAWSVGQAGEKLFF	TGTGCCTGGAGTGTTGGACAGGCGGGCGAAAAACTGTTTTTT
NA	TRBJ1-5	TRBV7-8	TRBD1	CASSVAGGAGQPQHF	TGTGCCAGCTCCGTGGCAGGGGGCGCTGGGCAGCCCCAGCATTTT
NA	TRBJ2-5	TRBV28	NA	CASSLPGAGVQETQYF	TGTGCCAGCAGCCTTCCGGGGGCAGGGGTGCAAGAGACCCAGTACTTC
NA	TRBJ2-6	TRBV11-1	NA	CASSTRISGANVLTF	TGTGCCAGCAGCACCCGGATATCTGGGGCCAACGTCCTGACTTTC
NA	TRBJ2-3	TRBV27	NA	CASSFRPLTDTQYF	TGTGCCAGCAGTTTTCGACCGCTCACAGATACGCAGTATTTT
NA	TRBJ1-6	TRBV14	NA	CASSPWGQGNSPLHF	TGTGCCAGCAGCCCCTGGGGGCAAGGGAATTCACCCCTCCACTTT
NA	TRBJ1-3	TRBV18	NA	CASSPTETSSGNTIYF	TGTGCCAGCTCACCGACAGAAACCTCCTCTGGAAACACCATATATTTT
NA	TRBJ2-7	TRBV7-9	TRBD2	CASSVRWRGGPYEQYF	TGTGCCAGCAGTGTCCGCTGGCGGGGGGGCCCGTACGAGCAGTACTTC
NA	TRBJ2-1	TRBV5-1	TRBD2	CASLRGGSYNEQFF	TGCGCCAGCCTCCGGGGGGGCAGTTACAATGAGCAGTTCTTC
NA	TRBJ1-3	TRBV18	NA	CASSPLDTSGNTIYF	TGTGCCAGCTCACCATTGGATACCTCTGGAAACACCATATATTTT
NA	TRBJ2-2	TRBV5-1	NA	CASSLARFDTGELFF	TGCGCCAGCAGCTTGGCCAGGTTTGACACCGGGGAGCTGTTTTTT
NA	TRBJ2-7	TRBV20-1	NA	CSAREREQYF	TGCAGTGCTAGGGAGAGGGAGCAGTACTTC
NA	TRBJ2-5	TRBV7-2	NA	CASSSTGNGETQYF	TGTGCCAGCAGCTCAACAGGGAATGGGGAGACCCAGTACTTC
NA	TRBJ1-2	TRBV30	TRBD1	CAWTGTGTDGYTF	TGTGCCTGGACCGGGACAGGGACCGATGGCTACACCTTC
few	TRBJ1-1	TRBV4-1	NA	CASSQEERGSTEAFF	TGCGCCAGCAGCCAAGAGGAGAGGGGAAGCACTGAAGCTTTCTTT
NA	TRBJ1-1	TRBV4-3	NA	CASGTGQRNTEAFF	TGCGCCAGCGGAACCGGTCAGAGGAACACTGAAGCTTTCTTT
many	TRBJ2-2	TRBV5-1	TRBD1	CASSIRQGRAGELFF	TGCGCCAGCAGCATTCGACAGGGCCGGGCCGGGGAGCTGTTTTTT
NA	TRBJ2-5	TRBV10-3	TRBD1	CAIRSSTDRDQETQYF	TGTGCCATCAGAAGCTCTACGGACAGGGACCAAGAGACCCAGTACTTC
NA	TRBJ1-1	TRBV2	NA	CASSVLGGNTEAFF	TGTGCCAGCAGCGTACTCGGGGGGAACACTGAAGCTTTCTTT
NA	TRBJ2-3	TRBV15	TRBD2	CATSRVELAGITDTQYF	TGTGCCACCAGCAGAGTGGAACTAGCGGGGATAACAGATACGCAGTATTTT
NA	TRBJ1-4	TRBV7-2	NA	CASSSLTTNEKLFF	TGTGCCAGCAGCTCGTTAACAACTAATGAAAAACTGTTTTTT
NA	TRBJ1-6	TRBV7-2	NA	CASSLGQSRGDPLHF	TGTGCCAGCAGCTTAGGACAGAGTCGCGGCGATCCCCTCCACTTT
NA	TRBJ1-2	TRBV6-5	NA	CASSYSSVSSGYTF	TGTGCCAGCAGTTACTCGTCTGTCAGTTCTGGCTACACCTTC
NA	TRBJ2-3	TRBV19	NA	CASSPNTDTQYF	TGTGCCAGTAGCCCTAACACAGATACGCAGTATTTT
NA	TRBJ2-3	TRBV13	TRBD2	CASSPSGGATDTQYF	TGTGCCAGCAGTCCAAGCGGGGGGGCAACAGATACGCAGTATTTT
NA	TRBJ2-7	TRBV27	NA	CASSIQGLSSYEQYF	TGTGCCAGCAGCATACAGGGTCTGAGCTCCTACGAGCAGTACTTC
NA	TRBJ1-5	TRBV7-8	NA	CASSQQGVNQPQHF	TGTGCCAGCAGCCAACAGGGAGTCAATCAGCCCCAGCATTTT
NA	TRBJ2-1	TRBV4-1	TRBD2	CASSQGEGTGEQFF	TGCGCCAGCAGCCAAGGGGAGGGAACGGGTGAGCAGTTCTTC
NA	TRBJ1-1	TRBV4-3	TRBD1	CASSQDRKTGITEAFF	TGCGCCAGCAGCCAAGACCGAAAGACAGGGATCACTGAAGCTTTCTTT